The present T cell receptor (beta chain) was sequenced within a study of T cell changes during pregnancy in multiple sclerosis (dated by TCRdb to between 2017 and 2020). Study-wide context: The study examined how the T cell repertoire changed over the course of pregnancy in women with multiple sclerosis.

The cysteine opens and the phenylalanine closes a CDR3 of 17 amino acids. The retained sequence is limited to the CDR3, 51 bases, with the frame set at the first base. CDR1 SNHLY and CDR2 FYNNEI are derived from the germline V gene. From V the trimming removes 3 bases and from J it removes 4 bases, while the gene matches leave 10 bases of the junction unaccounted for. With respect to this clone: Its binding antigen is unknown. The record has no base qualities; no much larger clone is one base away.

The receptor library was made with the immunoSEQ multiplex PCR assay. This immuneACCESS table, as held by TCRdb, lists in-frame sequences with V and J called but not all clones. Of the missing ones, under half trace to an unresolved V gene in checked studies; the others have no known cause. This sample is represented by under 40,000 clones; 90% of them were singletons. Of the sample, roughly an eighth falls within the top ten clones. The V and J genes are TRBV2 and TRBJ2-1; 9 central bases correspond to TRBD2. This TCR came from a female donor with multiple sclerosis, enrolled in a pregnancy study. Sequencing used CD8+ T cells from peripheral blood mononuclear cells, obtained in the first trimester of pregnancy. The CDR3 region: CASSEGQGLAVYNEQFF. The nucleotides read TGTGCCAGCAGTGAGGGCCAGGGACTAGCAGTATACAATGAGCAGTTCTTC. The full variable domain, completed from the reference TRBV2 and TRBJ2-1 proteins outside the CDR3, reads EPEVTQTPSHQVTQMGQEVILRCVPISNHLYFYWYRQILGQKVEFLVSFYNNEISEKSEIFDDQFSVERPDGSNFTLKIRSTKLEDSAMYFCASSEGQGLAVYNEQFFGPGTRLTVL.